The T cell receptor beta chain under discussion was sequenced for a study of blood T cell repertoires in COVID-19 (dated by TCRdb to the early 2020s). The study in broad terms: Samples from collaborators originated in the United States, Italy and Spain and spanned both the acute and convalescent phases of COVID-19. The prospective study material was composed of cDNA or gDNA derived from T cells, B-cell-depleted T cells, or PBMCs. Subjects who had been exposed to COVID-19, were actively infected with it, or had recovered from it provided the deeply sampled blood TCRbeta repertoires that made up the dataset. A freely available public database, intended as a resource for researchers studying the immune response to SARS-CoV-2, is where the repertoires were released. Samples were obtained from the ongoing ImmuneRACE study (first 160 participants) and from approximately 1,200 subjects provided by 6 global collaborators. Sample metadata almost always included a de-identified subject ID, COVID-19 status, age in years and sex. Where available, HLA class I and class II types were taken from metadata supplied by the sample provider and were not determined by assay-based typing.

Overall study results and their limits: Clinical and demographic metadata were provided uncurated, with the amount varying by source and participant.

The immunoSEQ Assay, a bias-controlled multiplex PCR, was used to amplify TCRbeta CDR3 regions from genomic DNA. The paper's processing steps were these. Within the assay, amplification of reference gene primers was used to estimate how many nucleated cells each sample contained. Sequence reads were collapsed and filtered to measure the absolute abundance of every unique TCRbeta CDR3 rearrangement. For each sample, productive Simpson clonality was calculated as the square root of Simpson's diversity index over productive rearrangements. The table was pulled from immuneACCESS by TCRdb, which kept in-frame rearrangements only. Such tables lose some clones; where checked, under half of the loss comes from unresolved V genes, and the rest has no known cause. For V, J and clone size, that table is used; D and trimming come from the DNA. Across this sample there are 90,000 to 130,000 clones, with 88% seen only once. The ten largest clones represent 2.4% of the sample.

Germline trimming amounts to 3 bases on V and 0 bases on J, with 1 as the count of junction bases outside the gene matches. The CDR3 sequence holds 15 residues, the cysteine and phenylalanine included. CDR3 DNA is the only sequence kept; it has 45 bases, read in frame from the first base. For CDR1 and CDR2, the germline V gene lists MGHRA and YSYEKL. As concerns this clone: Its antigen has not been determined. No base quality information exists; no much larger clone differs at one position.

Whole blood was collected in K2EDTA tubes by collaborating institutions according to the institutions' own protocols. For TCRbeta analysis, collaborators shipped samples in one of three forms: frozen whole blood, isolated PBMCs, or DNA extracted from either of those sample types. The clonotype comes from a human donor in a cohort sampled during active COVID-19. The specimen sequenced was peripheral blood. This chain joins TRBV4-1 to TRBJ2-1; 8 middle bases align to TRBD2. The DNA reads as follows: TGCGCCAGCAGCCACAGCGGGAGCTCCTACAATGAGCAGTTCTTC. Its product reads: CASSHSGSSYNEQFF.